This is a list of T cell receptor beta chains from one sample in a study of CD8 T cells in ankylosing spondylitis. TCRdb re-called the 5' RACE reads with MiXCR, one entry per CDR3 protein. The table includes 200,000 to 300,000 distinct CDR3 sequences, about 10% detected once. Sequencing input: blood, either unsorted or a sorted T cell fraction (not recorded which). The receptors derive from a male donor with ankylosing spondylitis or in good health (not recorded which). CDR3s include the opening cysteine and the closing phenylalanine or tryptophan. Fields, in order: D gene, V gene, clone size, J gene, CDR3 protein, CDR3 DNA. D genes are given only for firm matches. Part of the rows lack a size; the others show once, few, many or a class for expanded clones.

d_gene: TRBD2
v_gene: TRBV4-1
abundance: many
j_gene: TRBJ2-1
CDR3aa: CASSQESSGRIYNEQFF
CDR3nt: TGCGCCAGCAGCCAAGAGAGTAGCGGGAGGATCTACAATGAGCAGTTCTTC

d_gene: NA
v_gene: TRBV12-3/TRBV12-4
abundance: many
j_gene: TRBJ1-3
CDR3aa: CASSLLPTTGNTIYF
CDR3nt: TGTGCCAGCAGTTTACTCCCGACAACTGGAAACACCATATATTTT

d_gene: TRBD1
v_gene: TRBV5-1
abundance: few
j_gene: TRBJ2-2
CDR3aa: CASFLGQGANTGELFF
CDR3nt: TGCGCCAGCTTCTTGGGACAGGGGGCGAACACCGGGGAGCTGTTTTTT

d_gene: NA
v_gene: TRBV7-8
abundance: few
j_gene: TRBJ1-1
CDR3aa: CASSLAGTLEAFF
CDR3nt: TGTGCCAGCAGCTTAGCGGGAACCCTCGAAGCTTTCTTT

d_gene: NA
v_gene: TRBV20-1
abundance: many
j_gene: TRBJ1-2
CDR3aa: CSAFAQAGSVDGYTF
CDR3nt: TGCAGTGCCTTCGCCCAGGCAGGGTCAGTCGATGGCTACACCTTC

d_gene: NA
v_gene: TRBV20-1
abundance: many
j_gene: TRBJ1-2
CDR3aa: CSASKGVDYGYTF
CDR3nt: TGCAGTGCTAGTAAGGGAGTAGACTATGGCTACACCTTC

d_gene: NA
v_gene: TRBV19
abundance: many
j_gene: TRBJ2-7
CDR3aa: CASSISVGDEQYF
CDR3nt: TGTGCCAGTAGTATCTCCGTGGGTGACGAGCAGTACTTC

d_gene: NA
v_gene: TRBV7-8
abundance: NA
j_gene: TRBJ1-4
CDR3aa: CASSPSGYRDAGVGLFF
CDR3nt: TGTGCCAGCAGTCCTAGTGGGTACCGGGACGCAGGGGTTGGACTGTTTTTT

d_gene: NA
v_gene: TRBV11-3
abundance: few
j_gene: TRBJ2-1
CDR3aa: CASSTDYNEQFF
CDR3nt: TGTGCCAGCAGCACGGACTACAATGAGCAGTTCTTC

d_gene: NA
v_gene: TRBV12-3/TRBV12-4
abundance: few
j_gene: TRBJ2-7
CDR3aa: CASSSGPYEQYF
CDR3nt: TGTGCCAGCAGTTCAGGGCCCTACGAGCAGTACTTC

d_gene: NA
v_gene: TRBV25-1
abundance: many
j_gene: TRBJ1-1
CDR3aa: CASRWEGAEAFF
CDR3nt: TGTGCCAGCAGGTGGGAAGGGGCTGAAGCTTTCTTT

d_gene: TRBD1
v_gene: TRBV11-2
abundance: NA
j_gene: TRBJ2-3
CDR3aa: CASRKPGQRTDTQYF
CDR3nt: TGTGCCAGCAGGAAACCGGGACAGCGCACAGATACGCAGTATTTT

d_gene: NA
v_gene: TRBV27
abundance: NA
j_gene: TRBJ1-2
CDR3aa: CASSLFSGTNYGYTF
CDR3nt: TGTGCCAGCAGTTTATTCTCAGGGACTAACTATGGCTACACCTTC

d_gene: NA
v_gene: TRBV5-4
abundance: many
j_gene: TRBJ2-2
CDR3aa: CALGWGAGELFF
CDR3nt: TGTGCTCTTGGCTGGGGAGCCGGGGAGCTGTTTTTT

d_gene: NA
v_gene: TRBV5-5
abundance: many
j_gene: TRBJ2-1
CDR3aa: CASSPLATGRLSEQFF
CDR3nt: TGTGCCAGCAGCCCCCTGGCGACAGGGAGGTTATCTGAGCAGTTCTTC

d_gene: NA
v_gene: TRBV10-3
abundance: many
j_gene: TRBJ1-1
CDR3aa: CAISAHTGQILNTEAFF
CDR3nt: TGTGCCATCAGCGCACACACGGGTCAGATTTTGAACACTGAAGCTTTCTTT

d_gene: TRBD2
v_gene: TRBV4-2
abundance: NA
j_gene: TRBJ2-2
CDR3aa: CASSRPGGLAGNTGELFF
CDR3nt: TGTGCCAGCAGCCGTCCGGGGGGACTAGCGGGGAACACCGGGGAGCTGTTTTTT

d_gene: NA
v_gene: TRBV29-1
abundance: NA
j_gene: TRBJ2-1
CDR3aa: CSVLGENEQFF
CDR3nt: TGCAGCGTTTTAGGGGAGAATGAGCAGTTCTTC

d_gene: NA
v_gene: TRBV12-3/TRBV12-4
abundance: few
j_gene: TRBJ2-7
CDR3aa: CASSPPGYYEQYF
CDR3nt: TGTGCCAGCAGTCCACCAGGGTACTACGAGCAGTACTTC

d_gene: NA
v_gene: TRBV2
abundance: few
j_gene: TRBJ2-1
CDR3aa: CASSEDRYNEQFF
CDR3nt: TGTGCCAGCAGTGAAGACCGATACAATGAGCAGTTCTTC

d_gene: TRBD1
v_gene: TRBV7-9
abundance: few
j_gene: TRBJ2-5
CDR3aa: CASSLQRDRGQETQYF
CDR3nt: TGTGCCAGCAGCTTACAAAGGGACAGGGGGCAAGAGACCCAGTACTTC

d_gene: NA
v_gene: TRBV7-9
abundance: few
j_gene: TRBJ2-1
CDR3aa: CASSLEEVEGEQFF
CDR3nt: TGTGCCAGCAGCTTAGAGGAAGTCGAGGGTGAGCAGTTCTTC

d_gene: TRBD1
v_gene: TRBV11-2
abundance: NA
j_gene: TRBJ1-4
CDR3aa: CASSSRDRESNEKLFF
CDR3nt: TGTGCCAGCAGCTCACGGGACAGGGAAAGTAATGAAAAACTGTTTTTT

d_gene: NA
v_gene: TRBV19
abundance: many
j_gene: TRBJ1-5
CDR3aa: CASRTRGGAGQPQHF
CDR3nt: TGTGCCAGTAGGACGAGGGGAGGGGCAGGGCAGCCCCAGCATTTT

d_gene: NA
v_gene: TRBV5-8
abundance: few
j_gene: TRBJ1-6
CDR3aa: CASSSGALWTYNSPLHF
CDR3nt: TGTGCCAGCAGCTCGGGAGCCCTCTGGACCTATAATTCACCCCTCCACTTT

d_gene: NA
v_gene: TRBV4-1
abundance: many
j_gene: TRBJ2-5
CDR3aa: CASSQTDSRGRKTQYF
CDR3nt: TGCGCCAGCAGCCAGACGGACTCAAGAGGAAGAAAGACCCAGTACTTC

d_gene: NA
v_gene: TRBV5-1
abundance: many
j_gene: TRBJ1-1
CDR3aa: CASSFVGVVNTEAFF
CDR3nt: TGCGCCAGCAGCTTCGTCGGGGTGGTGAACACTGAAGCTTTCTTT

d_gene: NA
v_gene: TRBV5-1
abundance: many
j_gene: TRBJ2-1
CDR3aa: CASSLERYEQFF
CDR3nt: TGCGCCAGCAGCTTGGAACGCTATGAGCAGTTCTTC

d_gene: NA
v_gene: TRBV5-1
abundance: many
j_gene: TRBJ2-1
CDR3aa: CASSFKGGTSYNEQFF
CDR3nt: TGCGCCAGCAGCTTTAAGGGGGGTACATCCTACAATGAGCAGTTCTTC

d_gene: NA
v_gene: TRBV30
abundance: many
j_gene: TRBJ2-2
CDR3aa: CAWTSLRRLLANTGELFF
CDR3nt: TGTGCCTGGACCAGCCTCCGACGGCTACTCGCGAACACCGGGGAGCTGTTTTTT

d_gene: NA
v_gene: TRBV6-1
abundance: many
j_gene: TRBJ2-6
CDR3aa: CASTHSSGANVLTF
CDR3nt: TGTGCCAGCACCCACAGCTCTGGGGCCAACGTCCTGACTTTC

d_gene: TRBD2
v_gene: TRBV20-1
abundance: many
j_gene: TRBJ2-1
CDR3aa: CSASPTSGYNEQFF
CDR3nt: TGCAGTGCTAGCCCCACTAGCGGATACAATGAGCAGTTCTTC

d_gene: NA
v_gene: TRBV29-1
abundance: few
j_gene: TRBJ2-6
CDR3aa: CSVELGPRSGANVLTF
CDR3nt: TGCAGCGTTGAACTCGGACCCCGCTCTGGGGCCAACGTCCTGACTTTC

d_gene: TRBD2
v_gene: TRBV20-1
abundance: few
j_gene: TRBJ2-5
CDR3aa: CSARVAGGQTQYF
CDR3nt: TGCAGTGCTAGAGTAGCGGGGGGGCAGACCCAGTACTTC

d_gene: NA
v_gene: TRBV7-2
abundance: many
j_gene: TRBJ2-7
CDR3aa: CASSLATGNYEQYF
CDR3nt: TGTGCCAGCAGCTTAGCCACGGGGAACTACGAGCAGTACTTC

d_gene: NA
v_gene: TRBV2
abundance: many
j_gene: TRBJ2-1
CDR3aa: CASGRPVPNEQFF
CDR3nt: TGTGCCAGCGGGAGGCCGGTTCCCAATGAGCAGTTCTTC

d_gene: TRBD1
v_gene: TRBV30
abundance: many
j_gene: TRBJ1-5
CDR3aa: CAWSSGQEGQPQHF
CDR3nt: TGTGCCTGGAGTTCTGGACAGGAAGGCCAGCCCCAGCATTTT

d_gene: TRBD1
v_gene: TRBV4-1
abundance: NA
j_gene: TRBJ2-7
CDR3aa: CASSQGRTGTNEQYF
CDR3nt: TGCGCCAGCAGCCAAGGACGGACAGGGACCAACGAGCAGTACTTC

d_gene: NA
v_gene: TRBV27
abundance: few
j_gene: TRBJ1-5
CDR3aa: CASSSRGTQPQHF
CDR3nt: TGTGCCAGCAGTTCTAGGGGAACTCAGCCCCAGCATTTT

d_gene: TRBD2
v_gene: TRBV5-1
abundance: many
j_gene: TRBJ2-3
CDR3aa: CASSWTSGSTDTQYF
CDR3nt: TGCGCCAGCAGCTGGACTAGCGGGAGCACAGATACGCAGTATTTT

d_gene: NA
v_gene: TRBV7-9
abundance: NA
j_gene: TRBJ1-5
CDR3aa: CASSPGRFSNQPQHF
CDR3nt: TGTGCCAGCAGCCCCGGACGGTTTAGCAATCAGCCCCAGCATTTT

d_gene: NA
v_gene: TRBV29-1
abundance: few
j_gene: TRBJ2-7
CDR3aa: CSVEEGQGGSYEQYF
CDR3nt: TGCAGCGTTGAAGAAGGGCAGGGAGGCTCCTACGAGCAGTACTTC

d_gene: NA
v_gene: TRBV21-1
abundance: NA
j_gene: TRBJ1-2
CDR3aa: CASSKRQGHYGYTF
CDR3nt: TGTGCCAGCAGCAAAAGACAGGGGCACTATGGCTACACCTTC

d_gene: NA
v_gene: TRBV21-1
abundance: NA
j_gene: TRBJ1-4
CDR3aa: CASSTPELILTVMKNCFF
CDR3nt: NA

d_gene: TRBD1
v_gene: TRBV5-1
abundance: many
j_gene: TRBJ2-6
CDR3aa: CASSLLGQGSGANVLTF
CDR3nt: TGCGCCAGCAGCTTGTTGGGACAGGGCTCTGGGGCCAACGTCCTGACTTTC

d_gene: NA
v_gene: TRBV20-1
abundance: few
j_gene: TRBJ1-1
CDR3aa: CCARDRRAGTENTEAFF
CDR3nt: TGCTGTGCTAGAGATCGGCGCGCAGGGACGGAGAACACTGAAGCTTTCTTT

d_gene: TRBD1
v_gene: TRBV6-1
abundance: many
j_gene: TRBJ1-5
CDR3aa: CASSAPGQFNQPQHF
CDR3nt: TGTGCCAGCAGTGCCCCGGGACAGTTTAATCAGCCCCAGCATTTT

d_gene: NA
v_gene: TRBV7-7
abundance: NA
j_gene: TRBJ1-2
CDR3aa: CASSSNPDSNSNYGYTF
CDR3nt: TGTGCCAGCAGCTCCAACCCGGACTCCAATTCTAACTATGGCTACACCTTC

d_gene: NA
v_gene: TRBV3-1
abundance: few
j_gene: TRBJ1-5
CDR3aa: CASSAGSNQPQHF
CDR3nt: TGTGCCAGCAGCGCTGGGTCAAATCAGCCCCAGCATTTT

d_gene: NA
v_gene: TRBV5-1
abundance: many
j_gene: TRBJ2-6
CDR3aa: CASSLGITGFGANVLTF
CDR3nt: TGCGCCAGCAGCTTGGGAATTACAGGGTTCGGGGCCAACGTCCTGACTTTC

d_gene: NA
v_gene: TRBV20-1
abundance: many
j_gene: TRBJ2-7
CDR3aa: CSARDWGTSGNEQYF
CDR3nt: TGCAGTGCTAGAGATTGGGGGACCTCCGGTAACGAGCAGTACTTC

d_gene: NA
v_gene: TRBV5-1
abundance: many
j_gene: TRBJ2-1
CDR3aa: CASSRGGQGFNEQFF
CDR3nt: TGCGCCAGCAGCCGGGGGGGACAGGGATTCAATGAGCAGTTCTTC

d_gene: NA
v_gene: TRBV20-1
abundance: many
j_gene: TRBJ2-2
CDR3aa: CSAPGQNTGELFF
CDR3nt: TGCAGTGCCCCGGGACAGAACACCGGGGAGCTGTTTTTT

d_gene: NA
v_gene: TRBV6-5
abundance: many
j_gene: TRBJ1-2
CDR3aa: CASSYSTQGGRWYGYTF
CDR3nt: TGTGCCAGCAGTTACTCGACACAGGGTGGAAGGTGGTATGGCTACACCTTC

d_gene: TRBD2
v_gene: TRBV5-1
abundance: NA
j_gene: TRBJ2-1
CDR3aa: CASSLGGAGAANYNEQFF
CDR3nt: TGCGCCAGCAGCTTGGGAGGGGCGGGAGCGGCCAATTACAATGAGCAGTTCTTC

d_gene: NA
v_gene: TRBV5-1
abundance: many
j_gene: TRBJ2-3
CDR3aa: CASSSGQRSDTQYF
CDR3nt: TGCGCCAGCAGCTCAGGACAGCGGTCAGATACGCAGTATTTT

d_gene: NA
v_gene: TRBV20-1
abundance: NA
j_gene: TRBJ2-3
CDR3aa: CSARDSAWGGIPDTQYF
CDR3nt: TGCAGTGCTAGAGATTCGGCTTGGGGGGGCATCCCAGATACGCAGTATTTT